The 26 T cell receptor beta chains listed next were all sequenced from one sample in a study of blood T cell repertoires in COVID-19. The repertoire was sequenced with immunoSEQ multiplex PCR; TCRdb's copy has only in-frame clones and lacks some. The sample holds around 390,000 clones, 80% to 90% seen once. Sequencing was performed on PBMCs or T cells enriched from blood (not recorded which). These receptors were obtained from a woman aged 45-65 years who had recovered from COVID-19.

V is TRBV7-9 and J is TRBJ1-1; 7 bases align to TRBD1. The CDR3 is made up of 14 amino acids. V shed 1 base, J shed 10 bases, and the junction held 9 bases outside the gene matches. Germline CDR1 reads SEHNR; CDR2 reads FQNEAQ (reference sequence). The CDR3 DNA follows: TGTGCCAGCAGCTTAGGACACAGGGGTTGGTTAGCTTTCTTT. It encodes CASSLGHRGWLAFF.

This chain joins TRBV5-1 and TRBJ1-6; D is undetermined. This CDR3 spans 14 amino acids. The germline V and J ends were trimmed by 2 bases and 7 bases, with 10 bases remaining between them. Per germline, CDR1 SGHRS and CDR2 YFSETQ. DNA of the CDR3: TGCGCCAGCAGCTTTGCGGTAGGCAATTCACCCCTCCACTTT. It codes for CASSFAVGNSPLHF.

The chain carries TRBV12-3 or TRBV12-4 and TRBJ1-5; D uncertain. Trimming shortened V by 3 bases and J by 6 bases, and 6 bases separated the two germline ends. This CDR3 comprises 12 residues. CDR3 in amino acids: CASSFNIQPQHF. The CDR3, as DNA: TGTGCCAGCAGTTTTAACATTCAGCCCCAGCATTTT.

This chain connects TRBV7-2 to TRBJ1-1; D is ambiguous. Trimming stripped 0 bases from V and 5 bases from J, with 28 bases between. From germline, CDR1 is SGHTA and CDR2 FQGNSA. The CDR3 has 20 residues. The CDR3 loop reads CASSLARQRWGEKGGTEAFF. The CDR3 DNA reads TGTGCCAGCAGCTTAGCGAGGCAGAGGTGGGGAGAGAAAGGAGGAACTGAAGCTTTCTTT.

This sequence joins TRBV5-1 and TRBJ2-1, with D tentatively TRBD2 (6 bases). The CDR3 is 18 amino acids. V shed 4 bases and J shed 9 bases, with 29 bases lying between them. CDR1 is SGHRS, CDR2 YFSETQ, per germline. The CDR3: CASSARTTAGGSWGEQFF. In DNA, the CDR3 is TGCGCCAGCAGCGCCAGGACTACCGCCGGTGGGTCTTGGGGTGAGCAGTTCTTC.

There are a few counts of this clone. This chain joins TRBV2 and TRBJ2-5, with 11 bases aligning to TRBD2. The CDR3 runs to 14 residues. With 2 bases clipped from V and 8 bases from J, the junction kept 4 bases outside the gene matches. Germline values: CDR1 SNHLY, CDR2 FYNNEI. The CDR3 protein is CASSETTSGGTQYF. The CDR3 DNA follows: TGTGCCAGCAGTGAAACAACTAGCGGGGGAACCCAGTACTTC.

The rearrangement joins TRBV19 to TRBJ2-1; the D gene is possibly TRBD2 (7 bases). CDR3 size: 10 residues. Germline V CDR1 and CDR2: LNHDA, SQIVND (reference sequence). V was cut by 8 bases and J by 15 bases, with 14 bases left in between. The CDR3 nucleotides are TGTGCCAGTGGGAGGGGGGCCGCGTTCTTC. Its translation: CASGRGAAFF.

This chain joins TRBV5-5 and TRBJ2-7; D is unresolved. The ends were cut back, 0 bases at V and 4 bases at J, with 5 bases in the middle. The germline V gene encodes CDR1 SGHKS and CDR2 YYEKEE (reference sequence). The CDR3 length is 12 residues. The CDR3 here is CASSLDRYEQYF. The DNA of the CDR3 is TGTGCCAGCAGCTTGGACAGATACGAGCAGTACTTC.

In DNA, the CDR3 is TGTGCCAGCAGTCCTAAGGACAGTTCCTACGAGCAGTACTTC. Translated: CASSPKDSSYEQYF. The rearrangement uses TRBV27 and TRBJ2-7; TRBD1 is a possible D gene (6 bases). The V gene lost 5 bases and the J gene lost 1 base, with 12 bases spanning the gap. CDR1 is MNHEY and CDR2 is SMNVEV in the germline V gene (reference sequence). This CDR3 is 14 amino acids long.

CDR3 nucleotide sequence: TGTGCCAGCGGTGGGACTAGCGGGAACTACAATGAGCAGTTCTTC. This encodes CASGGTSGNYNEQFF. This chain joins TRBV7-8 and TRBJ2-1; 13 bases agree with TRBD2. The V segment lost 8 bases and the J segment 3 bases; nucleotides outside the gene matches: 4. This CDR3 has 15 amino acids. Germline V gives CDR1 SGHVS, CDR2 FQNEAQ.

The chain links TRBV19 to TRBJ1-1; TRBD1 might be the D (6 bases). Germline values: CDR1 LNHDA, CDR2 SQIVND (reference sequence). CDR3 size: 12 residues. Trimming cost V 8 bases and J 5 bases, with 12 bases left between them. The CDR3 coding sequence is TGTGCCAGTGCGGGGGGGGCGACTGAAGCTTTCTTT. It translates to CASAGGATEAFF.

V usage is TRBV19 and J usage is TRBJ1-1; maybe TRBD1 (5 bases). Looked up from germline, CDR1 is LNHDA and CDR2 is SQIVND (reference sequence). Trimming stripped 1 base from V and 8 bases from J, with 14 bases between. The CDR3 is made up of 14 amino acids. Written as DNA, the CDR3 is TGTGCCAGTAGTATAGTCACCGGGGGGGGAGAAGCTTTCTTT. It codes for CASSIVTGGGEAFF.

V and J are TRBV6-1 and TRBJ1-1; maybe TRBD1 (5 bases). Between the trimmed V and J ends, which lost 2 bases and 5 bases, there was a span of 12 bases. The V gene's germline CDR1 is MNHNS and CDR2 SASEGT. The CDR3 has 14 residues. CDR3 residues: CASSESWGVTEAFF. Here the CDR3 DNA reads TGTGCCAGCAGTGAAAGTTGGGGGGTTACTGAAGCTTTCTTT.

The chain employs TRBV7-9 and TRBJ2-6; no firm D call. This CDR3 has 15 residues. From germline, CDR1 is SEHNR and CDR2 FQNEAQ (reference sequence). V was shortened by 5 bases and J by 1 base, with 9 bases between the two germline ends. CDR3 nucleotide sequence: TGTGCCAGCAGCAGAAGACTTTCTGGGGCCAACGTCCTGACTTTC. Protein sequence: CASSRRLSGANVLTF.

V gene TRBV21-1 combines with J gene TRBJ2-7; the table calls TRBD1, which could not be checked here. TRBV21-1 is flagged as a pseudogene. The CDR3 totals 18 residues. This CDR3 is CASSKKDGGAQSSYEQYF. CDR3 bases: TGTGCCAGCAGCAAAAAAGATGGGGGCGCCCAAAGCTCCTACGAGCAGTACTTC.

J is TRBJ1-5 and V is TRBV4-1, with 7 bases aligning to TRBD1. CDR3 length equals 14 residues. V shed 0 bases, J shed 15 bases, and the junction held 11 bases outside the gene matches. Germline assignment: CDR1 MGHRA and CDR2 YSYEKL. The CDR3 DNA reads as TGCGCCAGCAGCCAAGATGTCTTGGGACAGCTCGGGCATTTT. Encoded protein: CASSQDVLGQLGHF.

The DNA for the CDR3 is TGTGCCAGCAGCCCCAGACAGATTAATACTGGAAACACCATATATTTT. Its translation is CASSPRQINTGNTIYF. The chain carries TRBV13 and TRBJ1-3, with a possible D match to TRBD1 (5 bases). Between the trimmed V and J ends, which lost 5 bases and 2 bases, there was a span of 16 bases. The CDR3 is 16 amino acids. The germline gives CDR1 PRHDT, CDR2 FYEKMQ (reference sequence). Full variable domain (remainder filled in from reference TRBV13 and TRBJ1-3): AAGVIQSPRHLIKEKRETATLKCYPIPRHDTVYWYQQGPGQDPQFLISFYEKMQSDKGSIPDRFSAQQFSDYHSELNMSSLELGDSALYFCASSPRQINTGNTIYFGEGSWLTVV.

This clone was found once. The CDR3 is CASSLQSTGQGIYEQYF. The DNA of the CDR3 is TGTGCCAGCAGCTTACAATCTACGGGACAGGGGATCTACGAGCAGTACTTC. This chain uses TRBV11-2 with TRBJ2-7; TRBD1 aligns across 10 bases. Germline V lookup: CDR1 SGHAT, CDR2 FQNNGV. The CDR3 has 17 residues. V shed 2 bases, J shed 3 bases, and the junction held 10 bases outside the gene matches.

The chain has TRBV24-1 and TRBJ2-3, with D possibly matching TRBD1 (5 bases). V shed 4 bases and J shed 6 bases, with 19 bases lying between them. Germline CDR1 is KGHDR and CDR2 is SFDVKD. The CDR3 has 16 amino acids. The CDR3 coding sequence is TGTGCCACCAGTGACACAGGCCGCGTCAGTCCGGATACGCAGTATTTT. The encoded protein is CATSDTGRVSPDTQYF.

This clone was observed a single time. The rearrangement joins TRBV2 to TRBJ2-5; no firm D call. Trimming took off 4 bases at V and 5 bases at J, with 5 bases between the two ends. The CDR3 is made up of 11 amino acids. Germline CDR1 and CDR2: SNHLY and FYNNEI. Here the CDR3 reads CASSVLETQYF. The CDR3 nucleotides are TGTGCCAGCAGTGTCTTGGAGACCCAGTACTTC. Looking up the rest from reference TRBV2 and TRBJ2-5 gives the full variable domain: EPEVTQTPSHQVTQMGQEVILRCVPISNHLYFYWYRQILGQKVEFLVSFYNNEISEKSEIFDDQFSVERPDGSNFTLKIRSTKLEDSAMYFCASSVLETQYFGPGTRLLVL.

The chain couples TRBV7-6 to TRBJ2-7; perhaps TRBD1 as D (5 bases). Germline V gene lookup returns CDR1 SGHVS and CDR2 FNYEAQ. CDR3 length: 17 amino acids. The V and J ends lost 6 bases and 2 bases respectively, with 23 bases between them. The CDR3 here is CASSLKVAGWDPYEQYF. The CDR3 coding sequence is TGTGCCAGCAGTCTTAAAGTGGCAGGGTGGGATCCCTACGAGCAGTACTTC.

The J gene is TRBJ1-1, the V gene TRBV28; no clear D. The CDR3 covers 14 residues. Germline V gene sequence: CDR1 MDHEN, CDR2 SYDVKM. Trimming removed 6 bases from V and 3 bases from J, with 14 bases in between. The DNA of the CDR3 is TGTGCCAGCAGCTTGAGGGAAGTACACACTGAAGCTTTCTTT. It translates to CASSLREVHTEAFF.

The V gene is TRBV27, the J gene TRBJ2-1; 7 nucleotides match TRBD1. V lost 2 bases, J lost 1 base, and 2 bases stayed unmatched. Germline V gene data show CDR1 as MNHEY and CDR2 as SMNVEV (reference sequence). The CDR3 is 15 residues long. Written as DNA, the CDR3 is TGTGCCAGCAGTTTAAACAGGGGATCCTACAATGAGCAGTTCTTC. Translated: CASSLNRGSYNEQFF.

J is TRBJ1-5 and V is TRBV11-1; weak D call: TRBD1 (6 bases). This CDR3 region has 14 residues. Per germline, CDR1 SGHAT and CDR2 FQDESV (reference sequence). The V gene lost 4 bases and the J gene lost 2 bases, with 9 bases spanning the gap. This CDR3 reads CASSSDSRNQPQHF. The DNA for the CDR3 is TGTGCCAGCAGCTCGGACAGCCGCAATCAGCCCCAGCATTTT.

This clone turned up a few times. The genes are TRBV2 and TRBJ2-3; no clear D. Trimming took 6 bases from V and 7 from J, leaving 14 bases between them. CDR1 and CDR2 from the germline V gene are SNHLY and FYNNEI. The CDR3 runs 13 residues. The CDR3 reads CASSDDTANTQYF. DNA for the CDR3: TGTGCCAGCAGCGACGACACGGCCAATACGCAGTATTTT.

The V gene is TRBV10-3, the J gene TRBJ1-2; D remains ambiguous. The length of the CDR3 is 12 residues. V lost 0 bases to trimming and J lost 5 bases, with 4 bases between them. Germline V lookup: CDR1 ENHRY, CDR2 SYGVKD. Here the CDR3 reads CAISESTYGYTF. DNA for the CDR3: TGTGCCATCAGTGAGTCTACTTATGGCTACACCTTC.